The text below deals with one T cell receptor beta chain. This record comes from a study of blood T cell repertoires in COVID-19. Study background: From T cells, B-cell-depleted T cells, or PBMCs came the material, which was cDNA or gDNA.

Original data processing: From reference gene primer amplification, estimates of nucleated cell counts were derived. Generated by immunoSEQ multiplex PCR, the TCRdb table keeps only in-frame clones and is missing some. The DNA gave D and trimming, while V, J and clone size come from that table. The sample consists of around 190,000 clones, more than 80% of them appearing once. This CDR3 has 15 amino acids. The junction had 5 bases not matched to a gene; V was cut back by 2 bases and J by 2 bases. Germline CDR1 reads MGHRA; CDR2 reads YSYEKL. This sequence originates from a woman in her fifties or sixties with acute or convalescent COVID-19. The specimen sequenced was peripheral blood. The chain has TRBV4-1 and TRBJ2-7, with TRBD2 matching over 8 bases. CDR3 in DNA: TGCGCCAGCAGCCAATACGCGGGAGGAGCCTACGAGCAGTACGTC. Encoded protein: CASSQYAGGAYEQYV.